This T cell receptor beta chain appears in the sequencing data of a study of blood T cell repertoires in COVID-19. This clone was detected only once. Trimming took 4 bases from V and 3 from J, leaving 9 bases between them. Germline values: CDR1 PRHDT, CDR2 FYEKMQ (reference sequence). This CDR3 is 14 amino acids long. In the original processing: Reference gene primer amplification yielded estimated nucleated cell counts. Using immunoSEQ multiplex PCR, the repertoire was profiled, and TCRdb retains in-frame clones only, with some absent. The DNA gave D and trimming, while V, J and clone size come from that table. The repertoire consists of 200,000 to 250,000 clones, with around 91% occurring once and the leading ten covering around 16%.

Sequenced material: PBMCs or T cells enriched from blood (not recorded which). The origin of this receptor is a man aged 25-45 years who had been exposed to COVID-19. The V gene is TRBV13, the J gene TRBJ1-4; possible D gene TRBD1, 6 bases. The chain's CDR3 is CASSSHRANEKLFF. The CDR3 bases are TGTGCCAGCAGCTCCCACAGGGCTAATGAAAAACTGTTTTTT.